The clone carrying this T cell receptor beta chain qualifies as medium-sized. The TRBV12-4/TRBJ1-2 clonotypes were amplified using barcode primers with ligated adaptors. TCRdb redid the calling of the multiplex PCR reads with MiXCR, one entry per CDR3 protein. The sample consists of some 2,500 distinct CDR3 sequences, approximately 4.6% of them appearing once. V shed 2 bases and J shed 2 bases, with 12 bases lying between them. This CDR3 comprises 15 residues. This clonotype was sampled from a female donor with breast cancer. The V and J genes are TRBV12-3 or TRBV12-4 and TRBJ1-2; the D is unclear. The sample was naive CD4+ T cells sorted from blood. Subset here: naive CD4+ T cells, CD4+CD45RA+CD25-. In nucleotides, the CDR3 is TGTGCCAGCAGTTTAATTCAGGATCAGAACTATGGCTACACCTTC. It yields the protein CASSLIQDQNYGYTF.